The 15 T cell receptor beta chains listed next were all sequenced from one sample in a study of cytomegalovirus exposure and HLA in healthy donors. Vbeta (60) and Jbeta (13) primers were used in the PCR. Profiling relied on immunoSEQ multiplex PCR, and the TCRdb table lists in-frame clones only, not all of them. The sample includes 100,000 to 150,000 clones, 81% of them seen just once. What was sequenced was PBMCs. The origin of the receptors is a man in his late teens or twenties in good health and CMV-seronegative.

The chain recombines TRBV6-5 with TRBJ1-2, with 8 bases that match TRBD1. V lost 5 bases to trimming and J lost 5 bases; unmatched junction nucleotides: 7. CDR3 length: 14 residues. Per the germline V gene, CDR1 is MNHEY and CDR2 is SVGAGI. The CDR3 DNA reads TGTGCCAGCAGTCACAACGGACAGGGTTATGGCTACACCTTC. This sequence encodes CASSHNGQGYGYTF.

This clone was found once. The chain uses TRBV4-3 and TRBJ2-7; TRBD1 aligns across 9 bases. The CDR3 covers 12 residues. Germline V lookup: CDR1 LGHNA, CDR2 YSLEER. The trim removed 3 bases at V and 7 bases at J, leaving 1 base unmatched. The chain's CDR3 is CASSQGQGEQYF. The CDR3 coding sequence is TGCGCCAGCAGCCAGGGACAGGGAGAGCAGTACTTC.

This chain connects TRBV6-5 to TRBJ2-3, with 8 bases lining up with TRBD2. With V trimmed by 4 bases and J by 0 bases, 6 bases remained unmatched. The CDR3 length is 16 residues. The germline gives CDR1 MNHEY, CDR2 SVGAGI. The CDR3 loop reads CASSSLAGSSTDTQYF. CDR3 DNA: TGTGCCAGCAGTTCCCTAGCGGGTTCTAGCACAGATACGCAGTATTTT.

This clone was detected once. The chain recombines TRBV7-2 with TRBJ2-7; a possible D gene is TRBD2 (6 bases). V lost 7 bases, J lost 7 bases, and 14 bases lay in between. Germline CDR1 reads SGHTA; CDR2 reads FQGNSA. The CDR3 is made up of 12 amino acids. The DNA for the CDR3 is TGTGCCAGCAAGGGCGGGGCCCGGGAGCAGTACTTC. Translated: CASKGGAREQYF.

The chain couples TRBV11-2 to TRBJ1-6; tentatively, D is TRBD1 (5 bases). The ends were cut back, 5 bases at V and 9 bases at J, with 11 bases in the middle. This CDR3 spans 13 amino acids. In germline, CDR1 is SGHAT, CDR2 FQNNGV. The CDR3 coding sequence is TGTGCCAGCAGCGGACACAGTAGTTCACCCCTCCACTTT. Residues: CASSGHSSSPLHF.

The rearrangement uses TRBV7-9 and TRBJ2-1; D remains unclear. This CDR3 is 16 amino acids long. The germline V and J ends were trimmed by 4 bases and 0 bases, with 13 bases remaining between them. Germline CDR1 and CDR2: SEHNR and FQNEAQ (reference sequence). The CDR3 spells CASSSPSLDSYNEQFF. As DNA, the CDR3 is TGTGCCAGCAGCTCACCGTCACTCGACTCCTACAATGAGCAGTTCTTC.

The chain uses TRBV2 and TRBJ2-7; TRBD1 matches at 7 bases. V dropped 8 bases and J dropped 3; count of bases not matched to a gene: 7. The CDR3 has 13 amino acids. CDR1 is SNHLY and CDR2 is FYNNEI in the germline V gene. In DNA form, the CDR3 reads TGTGCCAGCGGACAGGTAGCCCTCTACGAGCAGTACTTC. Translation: CASGQVALYEQYF.

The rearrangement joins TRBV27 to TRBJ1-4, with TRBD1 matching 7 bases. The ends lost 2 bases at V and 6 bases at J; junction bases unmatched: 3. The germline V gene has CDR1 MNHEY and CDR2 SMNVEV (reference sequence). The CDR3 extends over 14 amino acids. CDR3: CASSLGTADEKLFF. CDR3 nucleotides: TGTGCCAGCAGTTTAGGGACAGCAGATGAAAAACTGTTTTTT.

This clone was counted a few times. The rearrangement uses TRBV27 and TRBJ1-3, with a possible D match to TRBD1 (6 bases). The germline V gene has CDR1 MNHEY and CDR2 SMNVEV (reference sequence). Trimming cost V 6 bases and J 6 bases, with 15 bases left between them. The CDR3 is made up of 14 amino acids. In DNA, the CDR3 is TGTGCCAGCAGCCCCGGGACACTTAAAAACACCATATATTTT. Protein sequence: CASSPGTLKNTIYF.

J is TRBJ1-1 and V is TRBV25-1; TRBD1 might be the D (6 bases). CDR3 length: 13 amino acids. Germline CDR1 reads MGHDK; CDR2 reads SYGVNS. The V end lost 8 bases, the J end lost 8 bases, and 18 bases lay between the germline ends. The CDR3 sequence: CASWGTTSWEAFF. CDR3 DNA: TGTGCCAGCTGGGGGACAACCTCCTGGGAAGCTTTCTTT.

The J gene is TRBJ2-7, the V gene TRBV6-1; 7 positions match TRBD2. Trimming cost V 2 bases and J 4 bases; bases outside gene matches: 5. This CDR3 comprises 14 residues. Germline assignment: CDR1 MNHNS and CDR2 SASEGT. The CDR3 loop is CASSEWAGVYEQYF. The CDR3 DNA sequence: TGTGCCAGCAGTGAATGGGCGGGGGTTTACGAGCAGTACTTC.

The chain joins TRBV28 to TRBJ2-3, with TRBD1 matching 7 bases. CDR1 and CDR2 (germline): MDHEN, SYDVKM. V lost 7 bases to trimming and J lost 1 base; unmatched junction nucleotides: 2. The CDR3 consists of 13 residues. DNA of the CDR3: TGTGCCAGCAAAACAGGGGGCACAGATACGCAGTATTTT. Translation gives CASKTGGTDTQYF.

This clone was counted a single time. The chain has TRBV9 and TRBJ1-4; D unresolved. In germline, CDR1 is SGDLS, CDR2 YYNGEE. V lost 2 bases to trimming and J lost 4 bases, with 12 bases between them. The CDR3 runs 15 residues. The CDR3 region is CASSVAQSHNEKLFF. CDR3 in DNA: TGTGCCAGCAGCGTCGCACAGTCCCATAATGAAAAACTGTTTTTT. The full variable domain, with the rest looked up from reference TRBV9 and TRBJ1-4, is DSGVTQTPKHLITATGQRVTLRCSPRSGDLSVYWYQQSLDQGLQFLIQYYNGEERAKGNILERFSAQQFPDLHSELNLSSLELGDSALYFCASSVAQSHNEKLFFGSGTQLSVL.

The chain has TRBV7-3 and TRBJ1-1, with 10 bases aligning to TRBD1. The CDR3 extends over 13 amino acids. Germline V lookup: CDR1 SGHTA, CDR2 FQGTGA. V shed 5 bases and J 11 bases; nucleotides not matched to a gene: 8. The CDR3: CASSGHPGQGAFF. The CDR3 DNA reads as TGTGCCAGCAGCGGCCATCCGGGACAGGGGGCTTTCTTT.

CDR3: CAWTATGTAYGYTF. CDR3 nucleotide sequence: TGTGCCTGGACCGCCACCGGGACAGCCTATGGCTACACCTTC. The chain has TRBV30 and TRBJ1-2, with 7 bases identical to TRBD1. The CDR3 length is 14 residues. V dropped 4 bases and J dropped 4; count of bases not matched to a gene: 9. Germline V gives CDR1 GTSNPN, CDR2 SVGIG (reference sequence).